Below, 15 T cell receptor beta chains from the same sample are listed, as sequenced in a study of blood T cell repertoires in COVID-19. The table came from immunoSEQ multiplex PCR; TCRdb's copy has only in-frame clones and leaves some out. Among 130,000 or so clones, approximately 90% were seen once, and the ten largest hold more than 15%. Sequencing used peripheral blood. These receptors were taken from a man over 45 with active or convalescent COVID-19.

V is TRBV14 and J is TRBJ1-2, with D possibly being TRBD1 (5 bases). The ends were cut back, 1 base at V and 2 bases at J, with 14 bases in the middle. This CDR3 region has 16 residues. Germline V gene sequence: CDR1 SGHDN, CDR2 FVKESK. CDR3 DNA: TGTGCCAGCAGCCAAGCCTCCGGGGGGTGGAACTATGGCTACACCTTC. Amino acid sequence: CASSQASGGWNYGYTF.

The chain has TRBV5-1 and TRBJ2-3; tentative D call: TRBD1 (6 bases). Trimming stripped 4 bases from V and 0 bases from J, with 12 bases between. CDR1 is SGHRS, CDR2 YFSETQ, per germline. There are 15 residues in the CDR3. CDR3 residues: CASSVDRRSTDTQYF. The CDR3 DNA sequence: TGCGCCAGCAGCGTAGACAGGCGGAGCACAGATACGCAGTATTTT.

The V call is TRBV5-1, the J call TRBJ2-1; tentative D call: TRBD2 (5 bases). CDR3 length equals 14 residues. The germline V gene has CDR1 SGHRS and CDR2 YFSETQ. V gave up 0 bases and J gave up 7 bases, with 11 bases separating them. The CDR3, as DNA: TGCGCCAGCAGCTTGGTAAGCGGCTGGAATGAGCAGTTCTTC. Translating it yields CASSLVSGWNEQFF.

The rearrangement joins TRBV19 to TRBJ1-5; no definite D call. Per the germline V gene, CDR1 is LNHDA and CDR2 is SQIVND (reference sequence). CDR3 length: 15 residues. The V end lost 6 bases, the J end lost 4 bases, and 16 bases lay between the germline ends. This CDR3 is CASSFFWGGNQPQHF. The CDR3 region has the DNA TGTGCCAGTAGCTTCTTCTGGGGAGGTAATCAGCCCCAGCATTTT.

The V gene is TRBV5-1, the J gene TRBJ2-5; 10 nucleotides agree with TRBD1. This CDR3 comprises 16 residues. Germline CDR1 reads SGHRS; CDR2 reads YFSETQ. The ends lost 0 bases at V and 5 bases at J; junction bases unmatched: 7. In nucleotides, the CDR3 is TGCGCCAGCAGCTTGGCGGGGACAGGGGCCGGCGAGACCCAGTACTTC. Its translation is CASSLAGTGAGETQYF.

This rearrangement joins TRBV5-1 to TRBJ2-7; possibly TRBD2 for D (6 bases). Trimming took off 0 bases at V and 0 bases at J, with 19 bases between the two ends. The CDR3 extends over 18 amino acids. Germline V gives CDR1 SGHRS, CDR2 YFSETQ. Written as DNA, the CDR3 is TGCGCCAGCAGCTTGGCCCCGTCGCAGGGAGGTCACTCCTACGAGCAGTACTTC. Translated: CASSLAPSQGGHSYEQYF.

The table lists this clone with a few counts. The chain couples TRBV5-5 to TRBJ2-7, with D hard to call. Germline CDR1 is SGHKS and CDR2 is YYEKEE (reference sequence). Trimming took 0 bases from V and 5 from J, leaving 12 bases between them. The CDR3 loop spans 14 amino acids. The CDR3 coding sequence is TGTGCCAGCAGCTTGGCCAACGCGGCCCACGAGCAGTACTTC. Protein product: CASSLANAAHEQYF.

V is TRBV19 and J is TRBJ1-3; 9 bases fit TRBD1. V was clipped by 10 bases and J by 3 bases; unmatched bases: 7. Germline CDR1 reads LNHDA; CDR2 reads SQIVND (reference sequence). The CDR3 is made up of 14 amino acids. The CDR3, as DNA: TGTGCCACCGCCCAGACAGGGGGTGGAAACACCATATATTTT. It codes for CATAQTGGGNTIYF.

V is TRBV30 and J is TRBJ1-6; 8 nucleotides agree with TRBD1. Germline trimming cut 0 bases from V and 10 bases from J; bases unmatched to any gene: 14. The CDR3 runs to 17 residues. Germline CDR1 and CDR2: GTSNPN and SVGIG (reference sequence). The CDR3 here is CAWSVRGQGVFQSPLHF. CDR3 coding DNA: TGTGCCTGGAGTGTACGCGGACAGGGCGTATTTCAATCACCCCTCCACTTT.

This rearrangement joins TRBV7-9 to TRBJ2-7; 11 positions match TRBD2. CDR3 length equals 14 residues. The trim removed 4 bases at V and 3 bases at J, leaving 2 bases unmatched. CDR1 and CDR2 from the germline V gene are SEHNR and FQNEAQ (reference sequence). The CDR3, as DNA: TGTGCCAGCAGCTACGGGACTAGCGGCTACGAGCAGTACTTC. Its translation: CASSYGTSGYEQYF. Complete variable domain (other parts from reference TRBV7-9 and TRBJ2-7): DTGVSQNPRHKITKRGQNVTFRCDPISEHNRLYWYRQTLGQGPEFLTYFQNEAQLEKSRLLSDRFSAERPKGSFSTLEIQRTEQGDSAMYLCASSYGTSGYEQYFGPGTRLTVT.

The chain recombines TRBV14 with TRBJ2-3; weak D call: TRBD1 (6 bases). V was trimmed by 4 bases and J by 8 bases, leaving 10 bases between them. Germline CDR1 SGHDN, CDR2 FVKESK. The CDR3 is 12 residues long. The DNA for the CDR3 is TGTGCCAGCAGCCCTAGGGGGTTTACGCAGTATTTT. Protein: CASSPRGFTQYF.

In its sample, this clone was seen once. CDR3 bases: TGCGCCAGCAGCTTTGACATTAATCAGCCCCAGCATTTT. This encodes CASSFDINQPQHF. J is TRBJ1-5 and V is TRBV5-1; no firm D call. Per the germline V gene, CDR1 is SGHRS and CDR2 is YFSETQ. The CDR3 length is 13 residues. Deletions cut 2 bases from V and 4 bases from J, with 7 bases between.

The chain links TRBV5-6 to TRBJ2-7, with a tentative D call TRBD1 (7 bases). The CDR3 runs 16 residues. CDR1 is SGHDT, CDR2 YYEEEE, per germline. Trimming shortened V by 0 bases and J by 4 bases, and 17 bases separated the two germline ends. CDR3: CASSLVAGGKFYEQYF. CDR3 nucleotide sequence: TGTGCCAGCAGCTTGGTAGCAGGGGGGAAGTTTTACGAGCAGTACTTC.

This chain joins TRBV5-1 and TRBJ2-1; the match to TRBD2 covers 11 bases. Germline trimming cut 4 bases from V and 9 bases from J; bases unmatched to any gene: 6. CDR1 SGHRS and CDR2 YFSETQ come from the germline V gene. The CDR3 has 14 residues. In nucleotides, the CDR3 is TGCGCCAGCAGCCCACTAGCGGGAGAGGGTGAGCAGTTCTTC. Translating gives CASSPLAGEGEQFF.

The rearrangement uses TRBV28 and TRBJ1-5; D is perhaps TRBD1 (5 bases). CDR1 and CDR2 (germline): MDHEN, SYDVKM. V lost 4 bases and J 4 bases, leaving 8 bases between the germline ends. The CDR3 is 13 amino acids. Written as DNA, the CDR3 is TGTGCCAGCAGTTACAACAGGAATCAGCCCCAGCATTTT. Translating it yields CASSYNRNQPQHF.